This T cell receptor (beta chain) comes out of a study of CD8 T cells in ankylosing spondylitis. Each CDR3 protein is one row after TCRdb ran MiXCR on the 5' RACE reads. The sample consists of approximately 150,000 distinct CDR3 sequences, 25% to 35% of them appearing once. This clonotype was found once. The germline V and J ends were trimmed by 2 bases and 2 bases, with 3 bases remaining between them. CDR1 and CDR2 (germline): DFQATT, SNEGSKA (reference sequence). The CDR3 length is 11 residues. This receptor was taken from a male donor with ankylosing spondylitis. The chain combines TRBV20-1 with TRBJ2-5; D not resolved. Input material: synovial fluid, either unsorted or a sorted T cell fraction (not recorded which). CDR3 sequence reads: CSARKQETQYF. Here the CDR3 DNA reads TGCAGTGCTAGAAAGCAAGAGACCCAGTACTTC.